These T cell receptor beta chains were read from a single sample in a study of T cells in Graves' hyperthyroidism and ophthalmopathy. TCRdb analysed the multiplex PCR reads with MiXCR anew, one entry per CDR3 protein. This table holds 750,000 to 900,000 distinct CDR3 sequences, 38% found once. Sequencing input: blood. The receptors were gathered from a man between 18 and 29 years old with Graves' hyperthyroidism. Each CDR3 is given with its conserved first and last residue. A D gene is named only where the DNA matches it firmly. Clone size, where shown, is once, few, many, or a class for clones that have expanded.

TRBJ2-5 | many | - | 11 | TRBV29-1 | TGCAGCGTTGAGGCGGGAGAGACCCAGTACTTC | CSVEAGETQYF
TRBJ1-1 | - | - | 12 | TRBV10-3 | TGTGCCAGGTTGAAGGGTATCACTGAAGCTTTCTTT | CARLKGITEAFF
TRBJ2-7 | - | TRBD1 | 15 | TRBV7-2 | TGTGCCAGCAGCTTAGGCGGACAGGAGTCCTACGAGCAGTACTTC | CASSLGGQESYEQYF
TRBJ2-7 | few | - | 16 | TRBV7-8 | TGTGCCAGCAGCTTAGCCTTCCGCCAGCTAGTTGAGGAGCAGTACTTC | CASSLAFRQLVEEQYF
TRBJ1-1 | many | - | 15 | TRBV7-9 | TGTGCCAGCAGCTTAGTGGTGGGCTGGAACACTGAAGCTTTCTTT | CASSLVVGWNTEAFF
TRBJ2-7 | many | - | 14 | TRBV2 | TGTGCCTTCCTGGACGAAGGCACACCCTACGAGCAGTACTTC | CAFLDEGTPYEQYF
TRBJ2-7 | - | - | 15 | TRBV12-3/TRBV12-4 | TGTGCCAGCAGTGTCGCCCAGGGCATTACCTACGAGCAGTACTTC | CASSVAQGITYEQYF
TRBJ2-6 | once | TRBD2 | 12 | TRBV29-1 | TGCAGCGTTGTGGGGGGGGACAACGTCCTGACTTTC | CSVVGGDNVLTF
TRBJ1-1 | - | - | 12 | TRBV12-3/TRBV12-4 | TGTGCCTGGAGTGTACCTGCTGCTGAAGCTTTCTTT | CAWSVPAAEAFF
TRBJ1-1 | - | TRBD1 | 15 | TRBV10-3 | TGTGCCATCAGTGAGTCGCAGGGGGCCGGCACTGAAGCTTTCTTT | CAISESQGAGTEAFF
TRBJ1-4 | many | - | 13 | TRBV15 | TGTGCCACCAGCAGAGATTTCAATGAAAAACTGTTTTTT | CATSRDFNEKLFF
TRBJ1-4 | - | TRBD1 | 12 | TRBV10-3 | TGTGCCACCGGACAGGCAGTCGAAAAACTGTTTTTT | CATGQAVEKLFF
TRBJ1-5 | - | - | 16 | TRBV4-2 | TGTGCCAGCAGCCAAGATCAGGACCGACCCAATCAGCCCCAGCATTTT | CASSQDQDRPNQPQHF
TRBJ1-6 | - | - | 14 | TRBV12-3/TRBV12-4 | TGTGCCAGCAGTTTTGTGGACATCAATTCACCCCTCCACTTT | CASSFVDINSPLHF
TRBJ2-7 | - | TRBD2 | 15 | TRBV11-2 | TGTGCCAGCAGCCAGGGACTAGCGAAGTTCTACGAGCAGTACTTC | CASSQGLAKFYEQYF
TRBJ1-1 | few | - | 14 | TRBV12-3/TRBV12-4 | TGTGCCAGCACCCTGGGGGGATGGGACACTGAAGCTTTCTTT | CASTLGGWDTEAFF
TRBJ2-7 | few | - | 13 | TRBV14 | TGTGCCAGCAGCCAAGAGTGGTCGGGCACCCAGTACTTC | CASSQEWSGTQYF
TRBJ1-6 | - | - | 15 | TRBV11-2 | TGTGCCAGCAGCCTAGAAGGGCAGGGCAGGACACCCCTCCACTTT | CASSLEGQGRTPLHF
TRBJ2-2 | - | - | 15 | TRBV6-5 | TGTGCCAGCAGTCGACAGACAGATAACACCGGGGAGCTGTTTTTT | CASSRQTDNTGELFF
TRBJ1-4 | - | TRBD1 | 17 | TRBV19 | TGTGCCAGTAGTATGTATCTGAACGGGGACAGTGGGGAAAAACTGTTTTTT | CASSMYLNGDSGEKLFF
TRBJ1-6 | few | - | 15 | TRBV7-8 | TGTGCCAGCAGCTCCACCACAGGTTTAAATTCACCCCTCCACTTT | CASSSTTGLNSPLHF
TRBJ2-6 | few | - | 15 | TRBV6-1 | TGTGCCAGCAGGCCACGGAGCTCTGGGGCCAACGTCCTGACTTTC | CASRPRSSGANVLTF
TRBJ1-2 | many | - | 14 | TRBV9 | TGTGCCAGCAGCAAGAACACGGAAGGACGTGGCTACACCTTC | CASSKNTEGRGYTF
TRBJ2-7 | once | TRBD1 | 15 | TRBV12-3/TRBV12-4 | TGTGCCAGCAGTTTCGGGACAGGTCACGGGTACGAGCAGTACTTC | CASSFGTGHGYEQYF
TRBJ1-1 | many | - | 13 | TRBV25-1 | TGTGCCAGCAGACATACAGAGGACACTGAAGCTTTCTTT | CASRHTEDTEAFF
TRBJ2-7 | few | TRBD2 | 15 | TRBV7-9 | TGTGCCAGCAGGTTCACTAGCGGGAGGATCTACGAGCAGTACTTC | CASRFTSGRIYEQYF
TRBJ2-7 | - | - | 16 | TRBV9 | TGTGCCAGCAGCCAAGATGTATCAGGAGACCGTTACGAGCAGTACTTC | CASSQDVSGDRYEQYF
TRBJ2-7 | - | - | 15 | TRBV5-1 | TGCGCCAGCAGCTTGGCTCTGTCGAGCTCCTACGAGCAGTACTTC | CASSLALSSSYEQYF
TRBJ2-5 | many | - | 13 | TRBV9 | TGTGCCAGCAGCGTAGATGGAAGGGAGACCCAGTACTTC | CASSVDGRETQYF
TRBJ1-3 | many | - | 16 | TRBV7-6 | TGTGCCAGCAGCCCCAAGGCTTGGAGCTCTGGAAACACCATATATTTT | CASSPKAWSSGNTIYF
TRBJ1-2 | once | - | 12 | TRBV10-3 | TGTGCCATCACTTCGGGCGACTATGGCTACACCTTC | CAITSGDYGYTF
TRBJ1-3 | - | - | 16 | TRBV5-1 | TGCGCCAGCAGCTTGGTCTACGCCCGCTCTGGAAACACCATATATTTT | CASSLVYARSGNTIYF
TRBJ2-5 | - | - | 11 | TRBV29-1 | TGCAGCCACTGGGGCCAAGAGACCCAGTACTTC | CSHWGQETQYF
TRBJ1-5 | - | - | 14 | TRBV12-3/TRBV12-4 | TGTGCCAGCAGAATAGGGGGGGGCAATCAGCCCCAGCATTTT | CASRIGGGNQPQHF
TRBJ1-2 | few | TRBD1 | 16 | TRBV5-1 | TGCGCCAGCAGCTTGGAAAAGGGACAGGGAATCTATGGCTACACCTTC | CASSLEKGQGIYGYTF
TRBJ1-5 | - | - | 12 | TRBV6-2/TRBV6-3 | TGTGCCAGCAGTCCCCCGAGTCAGCCCCAGCATTTT | CASSPPSQPQHF
TRBJ2-7 | many | - | 14 | TRBV10-3 | TGTGCCATCAGTGCGGAGCAGGACCCCTACGAGCAGTACTTC | CAISAEQDPYEQYF
TRBJ2-7 | - | TRBD2 | 17 | TRBV4-2 | TGTGCCAGCAGCCGCGTCACTGGACTAGCGGGATGCTACGAGCAGTACTTC | CASSRVTGLAGCYEQYF
TRBJ1-1 | few | - | 14 | TRBV7-9 | TGTGCCAGCAGCTTGTTAGTGGGTAAAACTGAAGCTTTCTTT | CASSLLVGKTEAFF
TRBJ2-7 | - | - | 14 | TRBV6-5 | TGTGCCAGCAGTTACGATGGAGCTACCTACGAGCAGTACTTC | CASSYDGATYEQYF
TRBJ2-7 | - | - | 15 | TRBV6-1 | TGTGCCAGCAGTTACTCTAATGGGTTAGCATACGAGCAGTACTTC | CASSYSNGLAYEQYF
TRBJ1-2 | few | - | 16 | TRBV19 | TGTGCCAGTAGTTCCGCGGTCGGGGCGCGGATGTATGGCTACACCTTC | CASSSAVGARMYGYTF
TRBJ1-2 | few | TRBD1 | 15 | TRBV11-2 | TGTGCCAGCAGCCCTCAGGGGGCGAAGGCCTATGGCTACACCTTC | CASSPQGAKAYGYTF
TRBJ1-2 | - | - | 14 | TRBV19 | TGTGCCAGTAATCCGGGACTCTCTGTAGGGAGCTGCACCTTC | CASNPGLSVGSCTF
TRBJ1-2 | - | TRBD1 | 12 | TRBV29-1 | TGCAGCCGTATGGGACAGGGGTTTCGCTACACCTTC | CSRMGQGFRYTF
TRBJ2-7 | few | - | 15 | TRBV7-4 | TGTGCCAGCAGCAGCCACCTAGATGGGCGGAACGAGCAGTACTTC | CASSSHLDGRNEQYF
TRBJ2-2 | few | TRBD2 | 14 | TRBV7-8 | TGTGCCAGCATCCCTTCAGGGAGGGGCGGGGAGCTGTTTTTT | CASIPSGRGGELFF
TRBJ2-5 | - | TRBD2 | 18 | TRBV11-2 | TGTGCCAGCAGCTTATTAGCCCCTAGGTTAGCGGGACAAGAGACCCAGTACTTC | CASSLLAPRLAGQETQYF
TRBJ2-2 | few | - | 15 | TRBV20-1 | TGCAGTGCTAGGGCGGTCACACGGAACACCGGGGAGCTGTTTTTT | CSARAVTRNTGELFF